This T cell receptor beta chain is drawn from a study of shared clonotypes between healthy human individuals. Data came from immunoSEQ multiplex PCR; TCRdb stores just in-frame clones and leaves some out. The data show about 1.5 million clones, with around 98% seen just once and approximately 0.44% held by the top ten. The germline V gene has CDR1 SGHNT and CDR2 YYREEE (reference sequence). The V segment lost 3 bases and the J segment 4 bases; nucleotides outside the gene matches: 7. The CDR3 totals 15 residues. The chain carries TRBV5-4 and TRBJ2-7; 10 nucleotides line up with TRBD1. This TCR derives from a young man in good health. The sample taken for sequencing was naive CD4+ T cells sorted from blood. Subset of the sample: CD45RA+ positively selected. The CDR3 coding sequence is TGTGCCAGCAGCTCCCGGGACAGGGGAAAGTACGAGCAGTACTTC. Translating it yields CASSSRDRGKYEQYF.